Following are 25 T cell receptor beta chains from one sample sequenced in a study of shared clonotypes between healthy human individuals. Here immunoSEQ multiplex PCR was the method, and the copy in TCRdb shows in-frame clones only, minus some. The data show roughly 1,600,000 clones, with around 98.5% seen just once and 0.36% held by the top ten. The sequencing input was naive CD4+ T cells sorted from blood. Subset denoted: CD45RA+ positively selected. The receptors stem from a man in his thirties or forties in good health.

The chain couples TRBV5-1 to TRBJ1-5; 7 bases align to TRBD1. The trim removed 0 bases at V and 3 bases at J, leaving 3 bases unmatched. This CDR3 has 15 residues. CDR1 SGHRS and CDR2 YFSETQ come from the germline V gene. CDR3 bases: TGCGCCAGCAGCTTGGGGGACAGCCCCAATCAGCCCCAGCATTTT. Protein product: CASSLGDSPNQPQHF.

This chain links TRBV7-9 with TRBJ2-2; D is perhaps TRBD1 (5 bases). V dropped 2 bases and J dropped 13 bases, with 20 bases sitting between them. The CDR3 has 15 amino acids. Germline V gene data show CDR1 as SEHNR and CDR2 as FQNEAQ (reference sequence). CDR3 in amino acids: CASSLPRTPLRGLFF. CDR3 nucleotide sequence: TGTGCCAGCAGCTTACCAAGGACACCTCTCCGCGGGCTGTTTTTT. Together with reference TRBV7-9 and TRBJ2-2, the CDR3 gives the full variable domain: DTGVSQNPRHKITKRGQNVTFRCDPISEHNRLYWYRQTLGQGPEFLTYFQNEAQLEKSRLLSDRFSAERPKGSFSTLEIQRTEQGDSAMYLCASSLPRTPLRGLFFGEGSRLTVL.

This sequence joins TRBV11-2 and TRBJ2-1; D is possibly TRBD2 (5 bases). The length of the CDR3 is 18 residues. V shed 0 bases and J shed 2 bases, with 17 bases lying between them. Germline values: CDR1 SGHAT, CDR2 FQNNGV. In DNA form, the CDR3 reads TGTGCCAGCAGCTTAGAGCCATGGGCTAGCAGGACCTACAATGAGCAGTTCTTC. It encodes CASSLEPWASRTYNEQFF.

V is TRBV18 and J is TRBJ1-3, with D possibly matching TRBD1 (5 bases). Per germline, CDR1 KGHSH and CDR2 LQKENI. The V end was cut by 4 bases, the J end by 0 bases, with 13 bases between. The length of the CDR3 is 16 residues. The CDR3: CASSLTTVDSGNTIYF. CDR3 sequence (DNA): TGTGCCAGCTCACTTACGACAGTGGACTCTGGAAACACCATATATTTT.

The chain combines TRBV7-8 with TRBJ1-2; 7 bases match TRBD1. CDR3 length equals 15 residues. V was clipped by 2 bases and J by 3 bases; unmatched bases: 6. The germline V gene has CDR1 SGHVS and CDR2 FQNEAQ. The DNA of the CDR3 is TGTGCCAGCAGCTTACTACAGGGGTGGTACTATGGCTACACCTTC. It yields the protein CASSLLQGWYYGYTF.

The chain employs TRBV5-1 and TRBJ2-5; possibly TRBD2 for D (6 bases). CDR3 length equals 13 residues. CDR1 and CDR2 from the germline V gene are SGHRS and YFSETQ. Trimming stripped 0 bases from V and 5 bases from J, with 8 bases between. This CDR3 is CASSLASAETQYF. The CDR3, as DNA: TGCGCCAGCAGCTTGGCTAGCGCGGAGACCCAGTACTTC.

The chain carries TRBV5-1 and TRBJ2-7; D tentatively reads TRBD1 or TRBD2 (5 bases each). Looked up from germline, CDR1 is SGHRS and CDR2 is YFSETQ. The CDR3 contains 15 residues. V was clipped by 0 bases and J by 3 bases, with 13 bases between them. The CDR3 nucleotides are TGCGCCAGCAGCTTGGTCCCGGGACCGGACTACGAGCAGTACTTC. This encodes CASSLVPGPDYEQYF.

The CDR3 DNA follows: TGTGCCAGCAGCGAGAATAGCGGGAGGGCCTCGGAGACCCAGTACTTC. It is translated as CASSENSGRASETQYF. This chain uses TRBV6-6 with TRBJ2-5; TRBD2 aligns across 11 bases. CDR1 and CDR2 from the germline V gene are MNHNY and SVGAGI (reference sequence). There are 16 residues in the CDR3. The V segment lost 6 bases and the J segment 5 bases; nucleotides outside the gene matches: 11.

The V and J genes are TRBV5-1 and TRBJ2-7; 12 positions match TRBD1. V gave up 2 bases and J gave up 9 bases; unmatched junction bases: 9. CDR3 size: 15 residues. Germline CDR1 is SGHRS and CDR2 is YFSETQ. CDR3 protein: CASSLPGTGGASQYF. Written as DNA, the CDR3 is TGCGCCAGCAGCTTACCCGGGACAGGGGGCGCTTCGCAGTACTTC.

This chain links TRBV9 with TRBJ2-2, with 7 bases fitting TRBD2. CDR1 SGDLS and CDR2 YYNGEE come from the germline V gene. The CDR3 has 16 residues. After removal of 3 bases from V and 1 base from J, the junction contained 6 bases not matched to a gene. The chain's CDR3 is CASSAHSGVNTGELFF. In DNA, the CDR3 is TGTGCCAGCAGCGCCCACAGCGGGGTGAACACCGGGGAGCTGTTTTTT.

This chain connects TRBV15 to TRBJ1-1; D might be TRBD1 (6 bases). V was trimmed by 2 bases and J by 1 base, leaving 11 bases between them. The CDR3 is made up of 15 amino acids. Germline CDR1 and CDR2: LNHNV and YYDKDF (reference sequence). The CDR3 bases are TGTGCCACCAGCAGAAACAGGGTGGCGAACACTGAAGCTTTCTTT. It encodes CATSRNRVANTEAFF.

The rearrangement uses TRBV18 and TRBJ2-7; 12 bases are a match to TRBD2. The CDR3 has 17 residues. V was clipped by 3 bases and J by 3 bases; unmatched bases: 9. The V gene's germline CDR1 is KGHSH and CDR2 LQKENI. CDR3 sequence: CASSPRLAGAKLYEQYF. The CDR3 DNA is TGTGCCAGCTCACCCCGACTAGCGGGAGCGAAACTCTACGAGCAGTACTTC.

This sequence joins TRBV5-6 and TRBJ2-3; D not resolved. V gave up 4 bases and J gave up 0 bases, with 9 bases separating them. The CDR3 contains 14 residues. Germline V gene data show CDR1 as SGHDT and CDR2 as YYEEEE. Written as DNA, the CDR3 is TGTGCCAGCAGCCCCCTTCTGAGCACAGATACGCAGTATTTT. It yields the protein CASSPLLSTDTQYF.

The CDR3, as DNA: TGTGCCAGCTCACGGAAGCAGGGGGGGGATTATGGCTACACCTTC. Translating it yields CASSRKQGGDYGYTF. The chain is built from TRBV18 and TRBJ1-2; TRBD1 agrees at 7 bases. J gave up 5 bases and V 4 bases, and 10 bases lay outside the gene matches. This CDR3 spans 15 amino acids. The germline V gene has CDR1 KGHSH and CDR2 LQKENI.

V gene TRBV25-1 combines with J gene TRBJ1-1, with a tentative D call TRBD1 (6 bases). V was pared by 6 bases and J by 7 bases, with 21 bases between. CDR3 length: 15 residues. In germline, CDR1 is MGHDK, CDR2 SYGVNS. The CDR3, as DNA: TGTGCCAGCAGGGTGGGGGCAGGGCTTGTGGTTGAAGCTTTCTTT. Its protein product is CASRVGAGLVVEAFF.

This chain uses TRBV6-5 with TRBJ2-7, with a possible D match to TRBD1 (5 bases). Between the trimmed V and J ends, which lost 8 bases and 2 bases, there was a span of 13 bases. The germline V gene has CDR1 MNHEY and CDR2 SVGAGI. The CDR3 contains 13 residues. As DNA, the CDR3 is TGTGCCAGCGGGCTCGCAGGGCCCTACGAGCAGTACTTC. It specifies CASGLAGPYEQYF.

The chain combines TRBV5-1 with TRBJ2-7; 9 bases are shared with TRBD1. The V gene's germline CDR1 is SGHRS and CDR2 YFSETQ. CDR3 size: 17 residues. Unmatched junction bases numbered 8, after V lost 0 bases and J lost 1 base. CDR3 sequence: CASSLATGGNPSYEQYF. The CDR3 coding sequence is TGCGCCAGCAGCTTGGCAACAGGGGGCAACCCATCCTACGAGCAGTACTTC.

This clone appeared a single time. This chain links TRBV9 with TRBJ2-3; the D gene is possibly TRBD2 (6 bases). CDR1 SGDLS and CDR2 YYNGEE come from the germline V gene. Trimming stripped 4 bases from V and 1 base from J, with 25 bases between. The CDR3 totals 19 residues. For the CDR3, the DNA is TGTGCCAGCAGCCCTGTCCCCTCCCTACTAGCTCGAGGCACAGATACGCAGTATTTT. This codes for CASSPVPSLLARGTDTQYF.

The chain joins TRBV11-3 to TRBJ2-1; 10 nucleotides line up with TRBD1. Trimming took 1 base from V and 5 from J; bases not matched to a gene: 5. Germline V CDR1 and CDR2: SGHNT, YENEEA. The length of the CDR3 is 16 residues. In DNA, the CDR3 is TGTGCCAGCAGCTTAGGGGGACAGGGGTTCAACAATGAGCAGTTCTTC. Translating it yields CASSLGGQGFNNEQFF.

The J gene is TRBJ2-7, the V gene TRBV7-9; the match to TRBD2 covers 9 bases. This CDR3 region has 17 residues. Germline CDR1 SEHNR, CDR2 FQNEAQ (reference sequence). V lost 0 bases, J lost 2 bases, and 8 bases stayed unmatched. The CDR3 coding sequence is TGTGCCAGCAGCTTAGCGATGTCGGGACTAGCTACCTACGAGCAGTACTTC. It yields the protein CASSLAMSGLATYEQYF.

J is TRBJ1-2 and V is TRBV2, with 7 positions matching TRBD1. Trimming took 1 base from V and 5 from J; bases not matched to a gene: 13. Germline CDR1 is SNHLY and CDR2 is FYNNEI. The length of the CDR3 is 17 residues. DNA for the CDR3: TGTGCCAGCAGTGAAGTGGACAGGCCGGTAGGGGCATATGGCTACACCTTC. This codes for CASSEVDRPVGAYGYTF.

The chain joins TRBV9 to TRBJ1-1, with 7 bases lining up with TRBD1. The ends lost 4 bases at V and 5 bases at J; junction bases unmatched: 11. Germline V lookup: CDR1 SGDLS, CDR2 YYNGEE. The CDR3 extends over 15 amino acids. CDR3 sequence reads: CASSKETGRVTEAFF. The CDR3 coding sequence is TGTGCCAGCAGCAAAGAGACAGGGAGGGTTACTGAAGCTTTCTTT. Using reference TRBV9 and TRBJ1-1 for the parts outside the CDR3, the full variable domain is DSGVTQTPKHLITATGQRVTLRCSPRSGDLSVYWYQQSLDQGLQFLIQYYNGEERAKGNILERFSAQQFPDLHSELNLSSLELGDSALYFCASSKETGRVTEAFFGQGTRLTVV.

The V call is TRBV5-6, the J call TRBJ2-2; 9 nucleotides align to TRBD1. From germline, CDR1 is SGHDT and CDR2 YYEEEE. J was trimmed by 1 base and V by 3 bases; bases with no gene match: 4. CDR3 size: 16 residues. CDR3 protein: CASSSDRGQNTGELFF. DNA of the CDR3: TGTGCCAGCAGCTCGGACAGGGGCCAGAACACCGGGGAGCTGTTTTTT.

The gene calls are TRBV18 and TRBJ1-1; D unresolved. CDR1 KGHSH and CDR2 LQKENI come from the germline V gene. The CDR3 covers 14 residues. With 2 bases removed from V and 1 base from J, the gap between germline ends came to 8 bases. CDR3 in amino acids: CASSPGPRNTEAFF. DNA for the CDR3: TGTGCCAGCTCACCAGGACCCAGGAACACTGAAGCTTTCTTT.

V usage is TRBV6-6 and J usage is TRBJ1-2, with 7 bases that match TRBD1. Germline loops: CDR1 MNHNY, CDR2 SVGAGI (reference sequence). This CDR3 has 16 residues. Unmatched junction bases numbered 6, after V lost 2 bases and J lost 0 bases. The CDR3 spells CASSYPRQGTNYGYTF. For the CDR3, the DNA is TGTGCCAGCAGTTACCCCCGACAGGGAACTAACTATGGCTACACCTTC.